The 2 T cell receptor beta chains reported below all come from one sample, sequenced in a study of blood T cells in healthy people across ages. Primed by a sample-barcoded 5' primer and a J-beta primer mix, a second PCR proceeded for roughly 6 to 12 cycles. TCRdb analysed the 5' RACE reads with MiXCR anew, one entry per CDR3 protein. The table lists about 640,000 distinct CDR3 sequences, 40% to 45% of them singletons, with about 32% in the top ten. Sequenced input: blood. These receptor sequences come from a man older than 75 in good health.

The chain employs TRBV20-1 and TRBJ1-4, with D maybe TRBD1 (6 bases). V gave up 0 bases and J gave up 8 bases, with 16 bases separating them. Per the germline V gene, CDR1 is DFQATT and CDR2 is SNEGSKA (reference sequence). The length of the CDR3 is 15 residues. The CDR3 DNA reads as TGCAGTGCTAGAGATACCCGGGGGCTAGGGGAAAAACTGTTTTTT. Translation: CSARDTRGLGEKLFF.

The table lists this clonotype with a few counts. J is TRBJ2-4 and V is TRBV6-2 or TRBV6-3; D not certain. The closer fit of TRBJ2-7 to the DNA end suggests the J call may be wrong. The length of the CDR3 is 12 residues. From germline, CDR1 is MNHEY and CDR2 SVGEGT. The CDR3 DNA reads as TGTGCCAGCAGTCTGACTCCGCACGAGCAGTACTTC. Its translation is CASSLTPHEQYF.